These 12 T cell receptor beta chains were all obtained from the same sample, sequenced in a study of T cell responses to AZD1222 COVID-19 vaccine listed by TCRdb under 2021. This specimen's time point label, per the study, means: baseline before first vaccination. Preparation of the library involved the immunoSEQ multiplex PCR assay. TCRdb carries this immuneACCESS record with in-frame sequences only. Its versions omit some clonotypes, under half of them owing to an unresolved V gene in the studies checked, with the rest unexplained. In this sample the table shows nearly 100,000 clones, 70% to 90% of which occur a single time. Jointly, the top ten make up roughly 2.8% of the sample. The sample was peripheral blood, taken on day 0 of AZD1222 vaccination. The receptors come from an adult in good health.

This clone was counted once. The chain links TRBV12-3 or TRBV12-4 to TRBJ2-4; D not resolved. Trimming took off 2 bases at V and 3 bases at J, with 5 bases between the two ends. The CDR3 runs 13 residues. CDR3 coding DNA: TGTGCCAGCAGTTTATCCAGCAAAAACATTCAGTACTTC. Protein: CASSLSSKNIQYF.

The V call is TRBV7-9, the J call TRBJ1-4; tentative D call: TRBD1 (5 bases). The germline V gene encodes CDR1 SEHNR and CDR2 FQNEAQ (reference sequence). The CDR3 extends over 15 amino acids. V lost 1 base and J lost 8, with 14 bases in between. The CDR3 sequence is CASSLDSGVEEKLFF. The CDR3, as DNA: TGTGCCAGCAGCTTAGACTCGGGGGTAGAGGAAAAACTGTTTTTT.

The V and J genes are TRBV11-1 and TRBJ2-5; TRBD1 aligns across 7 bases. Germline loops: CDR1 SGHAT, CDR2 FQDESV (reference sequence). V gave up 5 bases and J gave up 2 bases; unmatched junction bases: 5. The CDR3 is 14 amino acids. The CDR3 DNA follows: TGTGCCAGCAGCCAGGGGGACGGACAAGAGACCCAGTACTTC. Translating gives CASSQGDGQETQYF.

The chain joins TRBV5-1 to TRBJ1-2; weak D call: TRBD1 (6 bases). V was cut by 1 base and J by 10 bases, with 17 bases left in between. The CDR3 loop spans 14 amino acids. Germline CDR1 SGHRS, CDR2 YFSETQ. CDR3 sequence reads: CASSLQGGGRDYTF. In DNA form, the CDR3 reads TGCGCCAGCAGCTTGCAAGGAGGGGGGCGAGACTACACCTTC. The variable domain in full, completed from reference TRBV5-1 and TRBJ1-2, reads KAGVTQTPRYLIKTRGQQVTLSCSPISGHRSVSWYQQTPGQGLQFLFEYFSETQRNKGNFPGRFSGRQFSNSRSEMNVSTLELGDSALYLCASSLQGGGRDYTFGSGTRLTVV.

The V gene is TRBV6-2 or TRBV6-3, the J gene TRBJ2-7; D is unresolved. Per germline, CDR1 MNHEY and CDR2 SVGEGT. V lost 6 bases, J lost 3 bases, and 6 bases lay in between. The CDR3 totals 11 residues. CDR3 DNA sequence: TGTGCCAGCAGCCTCTACTACGAGCAGTACTTC. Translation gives CASSLYYEQYF.

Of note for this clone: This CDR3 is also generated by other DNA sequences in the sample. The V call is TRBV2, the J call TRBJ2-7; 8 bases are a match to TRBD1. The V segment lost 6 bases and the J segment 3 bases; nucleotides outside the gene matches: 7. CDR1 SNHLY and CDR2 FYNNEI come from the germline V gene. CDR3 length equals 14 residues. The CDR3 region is CASSTRDRSYEQYF. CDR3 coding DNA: TGTGCCAGCAGCACGCGGGACAGGAGCTACGAGCAGTACTTC.

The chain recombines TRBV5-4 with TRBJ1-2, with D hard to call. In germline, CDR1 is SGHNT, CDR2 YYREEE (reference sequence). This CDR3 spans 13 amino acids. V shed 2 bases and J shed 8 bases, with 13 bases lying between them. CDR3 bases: TGTGCCAGCAGCTTCGGCGCCCTTGGGGGCTACACCTTC. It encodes CASSFGALGGYTF. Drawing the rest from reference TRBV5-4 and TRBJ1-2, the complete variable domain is ETGVTQSPTHLIKTRGQQVTLRCSSQSGHNTVSWYQQALGQGPQFIFQYYREEENGRGNFPPRFSGLQFPNYSSELNVNALELDDSALYLCASSFGALGGYTFGSGTRLTVV.

CDR3 DNA sequence: TGTGCCTGGAGTGTAAGCGGCACTGAAGCTTTCTTT. Protein product: CAWSVSGTEAFF. The rearrangement uses TRBV30 and TRBJ1-1; D gene uncertain. V dropped 0 bases and J dropped 4 bases, with 6 bases sitting between them. The CDR3 loop spans 12 amino acids. Germline V gives CDR1 GTSNPN, CDR2 SVGIG (reference sequence).

The CDR3 spells CASSLGQAANYGYTF. In nucleotides, the CDR3 is TGTGCCAGCAGCTTGGGACAGGCCGCTAACTATGGCTACACCTTC. V gene TRBV5-5 combines with J gene TRBJ1-2, with D possibly matching TRBD1 (6 bases). The length of the CDR3 is 15 residues. From germline, CDR1 is SGHKS and CDR2 YYEKEE (reference sequence). Trimming removed 0 bases from V and 0 bases from J, with 9 bases in between.

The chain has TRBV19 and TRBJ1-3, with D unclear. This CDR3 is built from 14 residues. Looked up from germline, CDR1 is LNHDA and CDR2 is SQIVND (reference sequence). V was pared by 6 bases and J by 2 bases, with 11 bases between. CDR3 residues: CASRPQAAGNTIYF. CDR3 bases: TGTGCCAGTAGACCCCAGGCCGCTGGAAACACCATATATTTT.

CDR3 DNA sequence: TGTGCCAGCAGCCGGGACAGGGGAAACACCATATATTTT. It translates to CASSRDRGNTIYF. V is TRBV7-2 and J is TRBJ1-3, with 8 bases matching TRBD1. The CDR3 covers 13 residues. Trimming cost V 5 bases and J 4 bases; bases outside gene matches: 1. The germline V gene has CDR1 SGHTA and CDR2 FQGNSA.

This CDR3 reads CASSQAGQGLGGANVLTF. As DNA, the CDR3 is TGCGCCAGCAGCCAAGCCGGACAGGGCCTCGGTGGGGCCAACGTCCTGACTTTC. This chain connects TRBV4-3 to TRBJ2-6, with 8 bases that match TRBD1. The CDR3 covers 18 residues. The germline V gene has CDR1 LGHNA and CDR2 YSLEER. The V gene end was trimmed by 1 base and the J gene end by 3 bases; junction bases not matched to a gene: 8.